The entry that follows covers one T cell receptor beta chain sequence. Its specificity is not known. Sequencing was performed with immunoSEQ multiplex PCR; in TCRdb, only in-frame clones are kept and a portion is missing. The sample consists of hundreds of thousands of clones, roughly 98% of them appearing once. These data come from a study of shared clonotypes between healthy human individuals. Overall study findings and caveats: Across four donors, naive CD4 shared around 5.4%, naive CD8 less than 4%, memory CD4 roughly 2.4%, memory CD8 around 0.36%. The researchers took only blood, and tissue repertoires probably look different.

The CDR3 has 14 residues. Per the germline V gene, CDR1 is SGHRS and CDR2 is YFSETQ. The ends were cut back, 0 bases at V and 3 bases at J, with 10 bases in the middle. CD45RO-negative cells were positively selected for CCR7, leaving out terminally differentiated effector memory CD45RA+ cells. This TCR was sampled from a man aged 25 to 45 in good health. The chain employs TRBV5-1 and TRBJ2-7; D is unclear. What was sequenced was naive CD8+ T cells sorted from blood. CDR3 sequence reads: CASSLDPGDYEQYF. CDR3 DNA sequence: TGCGCCAGCAGCTTGGACCCCGGCGACTACGAGCAGTACTTC.